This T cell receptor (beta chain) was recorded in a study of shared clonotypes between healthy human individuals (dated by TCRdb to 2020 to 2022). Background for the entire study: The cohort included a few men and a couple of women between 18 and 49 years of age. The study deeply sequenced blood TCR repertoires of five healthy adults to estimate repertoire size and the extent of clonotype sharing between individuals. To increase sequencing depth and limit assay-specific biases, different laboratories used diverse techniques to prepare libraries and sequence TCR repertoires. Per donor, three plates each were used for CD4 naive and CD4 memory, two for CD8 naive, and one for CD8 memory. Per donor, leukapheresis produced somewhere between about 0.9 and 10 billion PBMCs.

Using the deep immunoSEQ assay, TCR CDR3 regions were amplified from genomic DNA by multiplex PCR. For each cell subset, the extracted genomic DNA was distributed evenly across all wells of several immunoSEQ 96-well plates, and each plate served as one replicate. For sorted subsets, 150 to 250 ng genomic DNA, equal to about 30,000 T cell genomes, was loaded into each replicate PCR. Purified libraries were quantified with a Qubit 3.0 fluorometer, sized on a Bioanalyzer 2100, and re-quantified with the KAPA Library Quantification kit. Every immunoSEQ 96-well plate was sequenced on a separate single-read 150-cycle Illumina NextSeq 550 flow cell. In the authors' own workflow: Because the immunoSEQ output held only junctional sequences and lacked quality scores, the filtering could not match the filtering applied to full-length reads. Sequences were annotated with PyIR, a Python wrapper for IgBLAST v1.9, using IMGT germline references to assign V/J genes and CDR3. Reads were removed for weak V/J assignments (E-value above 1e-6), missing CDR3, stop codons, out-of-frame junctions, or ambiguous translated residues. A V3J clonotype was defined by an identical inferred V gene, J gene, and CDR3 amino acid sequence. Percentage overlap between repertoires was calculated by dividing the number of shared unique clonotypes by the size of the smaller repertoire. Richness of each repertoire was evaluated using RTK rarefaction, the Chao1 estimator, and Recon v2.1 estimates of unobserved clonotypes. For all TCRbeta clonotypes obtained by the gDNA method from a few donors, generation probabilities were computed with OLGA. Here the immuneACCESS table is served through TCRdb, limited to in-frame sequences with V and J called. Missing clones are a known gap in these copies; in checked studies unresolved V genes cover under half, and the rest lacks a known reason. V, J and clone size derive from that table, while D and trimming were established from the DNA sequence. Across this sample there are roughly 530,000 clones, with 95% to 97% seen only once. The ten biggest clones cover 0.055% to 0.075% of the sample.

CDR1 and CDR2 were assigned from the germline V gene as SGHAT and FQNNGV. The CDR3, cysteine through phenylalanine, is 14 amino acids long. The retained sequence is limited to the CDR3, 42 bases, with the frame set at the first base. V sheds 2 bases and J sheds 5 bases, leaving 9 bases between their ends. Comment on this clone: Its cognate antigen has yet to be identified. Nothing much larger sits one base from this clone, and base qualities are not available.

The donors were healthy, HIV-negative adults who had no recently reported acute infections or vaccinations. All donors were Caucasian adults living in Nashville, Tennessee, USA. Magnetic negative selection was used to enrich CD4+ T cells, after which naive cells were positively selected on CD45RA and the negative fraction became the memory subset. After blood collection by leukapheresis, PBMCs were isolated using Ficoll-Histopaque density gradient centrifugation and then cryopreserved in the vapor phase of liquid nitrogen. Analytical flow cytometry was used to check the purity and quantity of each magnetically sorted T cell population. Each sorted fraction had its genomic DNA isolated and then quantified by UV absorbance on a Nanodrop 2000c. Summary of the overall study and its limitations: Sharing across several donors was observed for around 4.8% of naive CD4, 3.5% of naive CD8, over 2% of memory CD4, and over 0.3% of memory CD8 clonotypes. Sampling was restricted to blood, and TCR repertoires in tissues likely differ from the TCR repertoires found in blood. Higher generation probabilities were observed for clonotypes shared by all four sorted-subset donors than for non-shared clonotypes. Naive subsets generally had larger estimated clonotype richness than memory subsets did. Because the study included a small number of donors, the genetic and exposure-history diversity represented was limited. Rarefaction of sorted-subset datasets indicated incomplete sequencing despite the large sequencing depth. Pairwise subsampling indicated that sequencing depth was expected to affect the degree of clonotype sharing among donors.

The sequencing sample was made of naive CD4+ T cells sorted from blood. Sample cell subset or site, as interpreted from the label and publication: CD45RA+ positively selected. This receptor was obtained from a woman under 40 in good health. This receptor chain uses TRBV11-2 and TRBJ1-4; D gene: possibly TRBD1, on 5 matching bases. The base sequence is TGTGCCAGCAGCTTAATTCCAGGGAATGAAAAACTGTTTTTT. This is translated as CASSLIPGNEKLFF.